Listed below are T cell receptor beta chains from one sample, sequenced in a study of cytomegalovirus exposure and HLA in healthy donors. Sequenced by immunoSEQ multiplex PCR; TCRdb stores in-frame clones only, minus some. The sample consists of 150,000 to 200,000 clones, 60% to 80% of them appearing once. Source material: PBMCs. Source of these receptors: a woman in her 50s in good health and CMV-seropositive. The CDR3 runs from the conserved cysteine through the conserved F or W. Fields, in order: J gene, V gene, clone size, D gene, CDR3 protein, CDR3 DNA. D genes are given only for firm matches. Where a row states a size, it is once, few, many or the class of an expanded clone; other rows omit it.

>TRBJ1-4|TRBV6-1|.|.
CASSDQAQTATNEKLFF
TGTGCCAGCAGTGATCAGGCCCAAACTGCAACTAATGAAAAACTGTTTTTT
>TRBJ1-1|TRBV19|.|.
CASKAAGDTEAFF
TGTGCCAGCAAAGCCGCAGGGGACACTGAAGCTTTCTTT
>TRBJ1-4|TRBV19|.|.
CASGLTTNEKLFF
TGTGCCAGCGGGTTGACAACTAATGAAAAACTGTTTTTT
>TRBJ2-3|TRBV14|.|TRBD1
CASSRSPGQSTDTQYF
TGTGCCAGCAGCCGGTCTCCGGGACAGAGCACAGATACGCAGTATTTT
>TRBJ1-1|TRBV19|.|.
CASTPWGGNTEAFF
TGTGCCAGTACTCCATGGGGGGGGAACACTGAAGCTTTCTTT
>TRBJ2-7|TRBV13|.|TRBD2
CASSLDVSGDHEQYF
TGTGCCAGCAGCTTAGATGTTAGCGGGGACCACGAGCAGTACTTC
>TRBJ1-2|TRBV10-3|few|TRBD1
CAISESRTGEIIYGYTF
TGTGCCATCAGTGAGTCCCGCACAGGGGAAATAATATATGGCTACACCTTC
>TRBJ1-4|TRBV2|.|.
CASSRVRGGSREKLFF
TGTGCCAGCAGCCGGGTGCGGGGTGGGTCGAGGGAAAAACTGTTTTTT
>TRBJ1-5|TRBV7-5|once|.
CARSRLDDGSNQPQHF
TGTGCCAGAAGCCGCCTAGACGATGGTAGCAATCAGCCCCAGCATTTT
>TRBJ1-6|TRBV7-9|.|.
CASRGTGKNSPLHF
TGTGCCAGCAGAGGCACAGGGAAAAATTCACCCCTCCACTTT
>TRBJ1-6|TRBV14|.|.
CASSQDRGSYNSPLHF
TGTGCCAGCAGCCAAGACCGCGGCTCCTATAATTCACCCCTCCACTTT
>TRBJ1-2|TRBV9|.|TRBD1
CASSVSSEGASPNYGYTF
TGTGCCAGCAGCGTATCGTCGGAGGGGGCGAGCCCTAACTATGGCTACACCTTC
>TRBJ2-2|TRBV7-8|once|.
CASSLVQNTGELFF
TGTGCCAGCAGCTTAGTCCAGAACACCGGGGAGCTGTTTTTT
>TRBJ2-1|TRBV6-4|.|TRBD2
CASSDQAGDYNEQFF
TGTGCCAGCAGTGATCAAGCGGGGGATTACAATGAGCAGTTCTTC
>TRBJ2-1|TRBV5-1|.|TRBD1
CASSRIQGAGYDEQFF
TGCGCCAGCAGCCGTATACAGGGGGCAGGATATGATGAGCAGTTCTTC
>TRBJ1-1|TRBV5-1|few|.
CASSLAGKGGAFF
TGCGCCAGCAGCTTGGCCGGGAAGGGGGGGGCTTTCTTT
>TRBJ1-2|TRBV19|.|TRBD1
CASSIGFMRTGKYDGYTF
TGTGCCAGTAGTATTGGCTTTATGAGGACAGGGAAGTATGATGGCTACACCTTC
>TRBJ2-1|TRBV5-1|.|TRBD2
CASSRGTSGISSYNEQFF
TGCGCCAGCAGCCGGGGGACTAGCGGGATTAGCTCCTACAATGAGCAGTTCTTC
>TRBJ2-1|TRBV4-1|.|.
CASSQDMGGGGYNEQFF
TGCGCCAGCAGCCAAGATATGGGGGGAGGTGGCTACAATGAGCAGTTCTTC
>TRBJ2-5|TRBV6-5|.|.
CASSAGAEKETQYF
TGTGCCAGCAGTGCAGGGGCTGAAAAAGAGACCCAGTACTTC
>TRBJ1-2|TRBV9|.|TRBD1
CASSVGVRGQGDGYTF
TGTGCCAGCAGCGTAGGGGTTAGGGGGCAGGGCGATGGCTACACCTTC
>TRBJ2-7|TRBV5-5|.|TRBD2
CASSPPSGGASEQYF
TGTGCCAGCAGCCCCCCCAGCGGGGGGGCCTCCGAGCAGTACTTC
>TRBJ1-5|TRBV2|.|.
CASSATGSNQPQHF
TGTGCCAGCAGTGCAACAGGCAGCAATCAGCCCCAGCATTTT
>TRBJ1-1|TRBV19|.|.
CASIDKLTTEAFF
TGTGCCAGTATAGACAAGCTCACCACTGAAGCTTTCTTT
>TRBJ1-1|TRBV4-1|.|.
CASSQEGGTEAFF
TGCGCCAGCAGCCAAGAAGGAGGGACTGAAGCTTTCTTT
>TRBJ1-2|TRBV19|.|TRBD1
CASRRTGVHDGYTF
TGTGCCAGTAGGAGGACAGGCGTCCACGATGGCTACACCTTC
>TRBJ2-7|TRBV2|few|.
CASLQVSIPPYEQYF
TGTGCCAGCCTACAGGTCTCGATCCCCCCTTACGAGCAGTACTTC
>TRBJ2-1|TRBV6-1|.|TRBD2
CASSERLAGDLF
TGTGCCAGCAGTGAAAGGCTAGCGGGGGACCTCTTC
>TRBJ1-1|TRBV7-3|.|.
CASSLELAREAFF
TGTGCCAGCAGCTTAGAATTGGCGAGGGAAGCTTTCTTT
>TRBJ2-6|TRBV4-2|.|TRBD1
CASSQEPRTGVSGANVLTF
TGTGCCAGCAGCCAAGAACCCAGGACAGGGGTATCTGGGGCCAACGTCCTGACTTTC
>TRBJ1-3|TRBV10-3|once|TRBD1
CAISEVRGRRPSGNTIYF
TGTGCCATCAGTGAGGTCAGGGGGCGGCGCCCCTCTGGAAACACCATATATTTT
>TRBJ2-1|TRBV5-1|.|TRBD2
CASSLRLAGGTEQFF
TGCGCCAGCAGCTTGAGGCTAGCGGGGGGTACTGAGCAGTTCTTC
>TRBJ2-7|TRBV19|.|.
CASSIAIQGEQYF
TGTGCCAGTAGTATAGCTATCCAGGGGGAGCAGTACTTC
>TRBJ2-2|TRBV6-1|.|.
CASSPPVGGTGELFF
TGTGCCAGCAGTCCGCCGGTAGGGGGAACCGGGGAGCTGTTTTTT
>TRBJ2-3|TRBV5-6|.|TRBD1
CASSSGQGIDTQYF
TGTGCCAGCAGCTCGGGACAGGGAATAGATACGCAGTATTTT
>TRBJ1-2|TRBV25-1|.|TRBD1
CASSEPNRGGYGYTF
TGTGCCAGCAGTGAGCCAAACAGGGGTGGCTATGGCTACACCTTC
>TRBJ1-2|TRBV7-9|once|.
CASSLPIQGVYYTF
TGTGCCAGCAGCTTACCCATTCAAGGGGTTTACTACACCTTC
>TRBJ2-1|TRBV6-5|.|.
CASSDTRLGNEQFF
TGTGCCAGCAGCGACACCAGGCTCGGCAATGAGCAGTTCTTC
>TRBJ1-6|TRBV4-2|.|TRBD1
CASSQEDRGDHSPLHF
TGTGCCAGCAGCCAAGAAGACAGGGGGGATCATTCACCCCTCCACTTT
>TRBJ1-2|TRBV2|.|TRBD1
CASSEARDRARNYGYTF
TGTGCCAGCAGTGAAGCGAGAGACAGGGCCCGAAACTATGGCTACACCTTC
>TRBJ1-1|TRBV27|once|.
CASRGVGLEAFF
TGTGCCAGCAGAGGGGTGGGACTTGAAGCTTTCTTT
>TRBJ1-2|TRBV7-8|.|TRBD1
CASSLRGGDRGNYGYTF
TGTGCCAGCAGCTTACGGGGGGGGGACAGGGGGAACTATGGCTACACCTTC
>TRBJ1-1|TRBV2|.|.
CASRGGGTRIFF
TGTGCCAGCAGGGGGGGAGGGACACGGATTTTCTTT
>TRBJ2-7|TRBV30|once|.
CAWSSGISYEQYF
TGTGCCTGGAGTTCGGGGATCTCCTACGAGCAGTACTTC